This T cell receptor beta chain was identified during a study of identical twins. Using its own MiXCR run on the 5' RACE reads, TCRdb lists one record per CDR3 protein. The sample includes 220,000 or so distinct CDR3 sequences, roughly 7% of them seen just once. This clonotype was found a few times. Germline V CDR1 and CDR2: LGHDT, YNNKEL (reference sequence). CDR3 length: 15 residues. V dropped 4 bases and J dropped 2; count of bases not matched to a gene: 6. These data were likewise used in another study, on yellow fever vaccine responses in identical twins.

The chain uses TRBV3-1 and TRBJ1-2; 8 bases match TRBD1. The TCR originated in a woman aged 18-29 years in good health. The sample was memory (CD45RO+) T cells sorted from blood. CDR3 DNA: TGTGCCAGCAGCCCCCGGGACAGGCCCAACTATGGCTACACCTTC. This translates into CASSPRDRPNYGYTF.